These 2 T cell receptor beta chains originate from one sample sequenced in a study of CD8 T cells in ankylosing spondylitis. TCRdb itself ran the 5' RACE reads through MiXCR, one entry per CDR3 protein. This repertoire shows under 200,000 distinct CDR3 sequences, around 8.9% found once; its top ten account for around 15%. Sequences were obtained from blood, either unsorted or a sorted T cell fraction (not recorded which). All receptors come from a female donor with ankylosing spondylitis or in good health (not recorded which).

In this sample, this clonotype turned up a few times. The chain joins TRBV20-1 to TRBJ2-1, with 8 bases identical to TRBD2. The germline gives CDR1 DFQATT, CDR2 SNEGSKA (reference sequence). The length of the CDR3 is 17 residues. The ends lost 6 bases at V and 3 bases at J; junction bases unmatched: 16. CDR3 nucleotide sequence: TGCAGTGCATTCGGGAGGGAGGTTGGAGCGGTCTACAATGAGCAGTTCTTC. This translates into CSAFGREVGAVYNEQFF.

This clonotype was detected a few times. The chain carries TRBV12-5 and TRBJ1-2; weak D call: TRBD1 (6 bases). V was shortened by 8 bases and J by 3 bases, with 16 bases between the two germline ends. The CDR3 is 14 amino acids. Germline-derived CDR1 and CDR2 are LGHNT and FRNRAP. CDR3 sequence reads: CASSWHNRDYGYTF. CDR3 sequence (DNA): TGTGCTAGTTCTTGGCACAACAGGGACTATGGCTACACCTTC.